Sequencing of this T cell receptor beta chain was carried out in a study of T cell responses to AZD1222 COVID-19 vaccine (dated by TCRdb to the early 2020s). Concerning the study at large: AZD1222 recipients with second doses at about 4 weeks or about 12 weeks were pooled, because spike-specific TCR depth and breadth did not differ between schedules. A total of more than 230 trial participants underwent TCR sequencing, of whom approximately 210 received two doses of AZD1222 and around 26 received two doses of the MenACWY control vaccine. Enrollment into the trials was organized by age into subgroups of 18-55, 56-69 and 70-plus years, and those subgroups contained roughly 140, 27 and 60 TCR-sequenced participants, respectively.

The CDR3 regions of human TCRbeta chains were analyzed by immunosequencing. On the authors' methods: Repertoire TCRs were matched against a reference library of SARS-CoV-2-specific TCRs generated with the MIRA antigen-specificity platform. Breadth was defined as the fraction of unique TCRs that were SARS-CoV-2-associated. Depth was defined as the fraction of total T cells that were SARS-CoV-2-associated. Using the MIRA data, each spike-specific TCR was mapped to the spike region that the TCR reacts to and placed in a CD4 or CD8 class. Log10-transformed breadth and depth values were compared by one-way ANOVA with Sidak's multiple comparisons tests. TCRdb limited this immuneACCESS table to in-frame rearrangements with V and J called. A share of clones is missing; checked studies link under half to unresolved V genes, and the rest is unexplained. The DNA was the basis for D and trimming; V, J and clone size are from that table. This sample comprises 99,000 or so clones, around 90% of them detected only once. The biggest ten clones account for approximately 2.9% of the sample.

General conclusions and limits of the study: Nearly half of unique spike-specific TCRs reportedly recognized epitopes outside regions mutated in the B.1.351 and B.1.1.7 variants. After two AZD1222 doses, spike-specific TCR breadth and depth were significantly higher than at day 0 and than in MenACWY recipients. The 56-69-year group was small, and its depth increase did not reach significance, likely because of low power. Conclusions about previously exposed vaccinees are limited because only 5 or 6 AZD1222 recipients were SARS-CoV-2 seropositive at baseline. No day 14 peak-response samples were available, so repertoires were characterized only after the peak T cell response. CD4 TCRs associated with the vaccine covered the entire spike protein, and the dominant responses were in regions 160-218 and 743-854. Participants were mostly white British, with more females than males. The authors suggested clonal diversity may have been underestimated.

Compared with germline, V lacks 5 bases and J lacks 6 bases; bases without a gene match: 6. Inclusive of the bounding cysteine and phenylalanine, the CDR3 is 14 residues long. Only CDR3 DNA is held: 42 bases, read in frame from base 1. CDR1 SGDLS and CDR2 YYNGEE were looked up in the germline V gene. The meaning of the sample's time point label: baseline before first vaccination. Vaccinee samples were obtained from the UK trials COV001 and COV002, which included a single-blind randomized controlled phase 2/3 trial of AZD1222 (ChAdOx1 nCoV-19) in healthy adults. Trial participant PBMC samples were collected at day 0 and day 28 after the second dose for TCRbeta chain sequencing. Remarks on this clone: It has no known antigen specificity. Base qualities were left out, and no much larger clone turns up one base away.

The TCR originated in an adult in good health. Sample: peripheral blood, taken on day 0 of AZD1222 vaccination. This sequence uses TRBV9 and TRBJ2-1, with 9 middle bases fitting TRBD2. The bases read TGTGCCAGCAGTGCCGGGACTAGCAGCAATGAGCAGTTCTTC. This encodes CASSAGTSSNEQFF.